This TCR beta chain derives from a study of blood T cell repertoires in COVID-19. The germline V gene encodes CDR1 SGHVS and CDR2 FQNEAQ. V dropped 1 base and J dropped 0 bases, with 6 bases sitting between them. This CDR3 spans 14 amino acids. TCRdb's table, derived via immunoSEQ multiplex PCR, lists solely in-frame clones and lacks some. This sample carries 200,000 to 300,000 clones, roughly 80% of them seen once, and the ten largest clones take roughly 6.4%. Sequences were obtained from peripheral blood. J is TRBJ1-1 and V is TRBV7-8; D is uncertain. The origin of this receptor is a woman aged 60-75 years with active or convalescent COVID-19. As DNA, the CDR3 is TGTGCCAGCAGCTTAGGCAGGATGAACACTGAAGCTTTCTTT. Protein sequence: CASSLGRMNTEAFF.